A single sample gave rise to the 22 T cell receptor beta chains below, sequenced in a study of T cell repertoires in cytomegalovirus infection. Each CDR3 protein is one row after TCRdb ran MiXCR on the reads. This sample has around 740,000 distinct CDR3 sequences, with 35% found just once. The sequencing input was PBMCs. These TCRs come from a human donor in good health (CMV status not recorded). Some clones in this sample may be carry-over from other donors' samples.

The chain couples TRBV27 to TRBJ1-6, with D unclear. Deletions cut 5 bases from V and 10 bases from J, with 15 bases between. The germline CDR1 and CDR2 sequences are MNHEY and SMNVEV (reference sequence). The CDR3 sequence is 14 residues long. The CDR3 region has the DNA TGTGCCAGCAGTCTAAGCCGCCTCAAATCACCCCTCCACTTT. This translates into CASSLSRLKSPLHF.

This clonotype has just one count. This chain links TRBV6-1 with TRBJ1-5, with 7 bases fitting TRBD1. Germline CDR1 reads MNHNS; CDR2 reads SASEGT. The CDR3 contains 13 residues. V was pared by 5 bases and J by 7 bases, with 5 bases of the junction left unmatched. The CDR3 sequence: CASSIDRDQPQHF. The DNA for the CDR3 is TGTGCCAGCAGTATTGACAGGGACCAGCCCCAGCATTTT.

The chain has TRBV10-2 and TRBJ1-1, with 7 bases lining up with TRBD1. V lost 0 bases and J lost 4; bases outside the gene matches: 8. The CDR3 is 16 residues long. CDR1 WSHSY and CDR2 SAAADI come from the germline V gene. The CDR3 reads CASSESGTDGGTEAFF. The DNA for the CDR3 is TGCGCCAGCAGTGAGTCCGGGACAGACGGAGGCACTGAAGCTTTCTTT.

This rearrangement joins TRBV19 to TRBJ1-2; TRBD1 is a possible D gene (6 bases). V was clipped by 3 bases and J by 4 bases, with 12 bases between them. This CDR3 is 14 amino acids long. CDR1 is LNHDA, CDR2 SQIVND, per germline (reference sequence). The CDR3 spells CASSMDRAFYGYTF. The CDR3 DNA is TGTGCCAGTAGTATGGACAGAGCGTTCTATGGCTACACCTTC. Full variable domain (missing parts from reference TRBV19 and TRBJ1-2): DGGITQSPKYLFRKEGQNVTLSCEQNLNHDAMYWYRQDPGQGLRLIYYSQIVNDFQKGDIAEGYSVSREKKESFPLTVTSAQKNPTAFYLCASSMDRAFYGYTFGSGTRLTVV.

This chain connects TRBV5-1 to TRBJ2-3; no clear D. CDR3 length equals 14 residues. Trimming removed 1 base from V and 11 bases from J, with 17 bases in between. In germline, CDR1 is SGHRS, CDR2 YFSETQ. The CDR3 nucleotides read TGCGCCAGCAGCTTGTACGGCGAAAGGGCTCAGCAGTATTTT. Translation: CASSLYGERAQQYF.

The V and J genes are TRBV10-3 and TRBJ2-5, with D perhaps TRBD1 (5 bases). Trimming removed 4 bases from V and 2 bases from J, with 11 bases in between. CDR1 and CDR2 from the germline V gene are ENHRY and SYGVKD. This CDR3 comprises 14 residues. The CDR3 DNA reads as TGTGCCATCAGTGCTGGGGCCTTACAAGAGACCCAGTACTTC. Protein product: CAISAGALQETQYF.

Written as DNA, the CDR3 is TGTGCCAGAACTAAGACAGGGGGCCTCGAGCAGTACTTC. This sequence encodes CARTKTGGLEQYF. This chain uses TRBV6-2 or TRBV6-3 with TRBJ2-7; 10 positions match TRBD1. The CDR3 contains 13 residues. The junction had 8 bases not matched to a gene; V was cut back by 9 bases and J by 6 bases. Germline loops: CDR1 MNHEY, CDR2 SVGEGT.

This chain joins TRBV7-2 and TRBJ2-1; 9 nucleotides align to TRBD2. There are 15 residues in the CDR3. V lost 7 bases and J lost 4; bases outside the gene matches: 8. Germline V gives CDR1 SGHTA, CDR2 FQGNSA. CDR3 DNA: TGTGCCAGCACCCTTAGCGGGAGAACTTACAATGAGCAGTTCTTC. Protein: CASTLSGRTYNEQFF.

The chain couples TRBV20-1 to TRBJ2-1, with D perhaps being TRBD1 or TRBD2 (5 bases each). Per the germline V gene, CDR1 is DFQATT and CDR2 is SNEGSKA (reference sequence). The V gene lost 2 bases and the J gene lost 7 bases, with 18 bases spanning the gap. The CDR3 covers 15 residues. The chain's CDR3 is CSARSGTKSLNEQFF. The CDR3 DNA reads as TGCAGTGCTAGATCGGGGACCAAGTCCCTTAATGAGCAGTTCTTC.

The J gene is TRBJ2-2, the V gene TRBV12-3 or TRBV12-4, with 7 bases that match TRBD2. With 6 bases clipped from V and 7 bases from J, the junction kept 14 bases outside the gene matches. The CDR3 is 16 amino acids. This chain's CDR3 is CASSPGEGWGVGELFF. As DNA, the CDR3 is TGTGCCAGCAGCCCGGGGGAGGGCTGGGGGGTCGGGGAGCTGTTTTTT.

V is TRBV28 and J is TRBJ2-7; 8 positions agree with TRBD1. Germline trimming cut 3 bases from V and 4 bases from J; bases unmatched to any gene: 5. The CDR3 is 14 residues long. The germline V gene encodes CDR1 MDHEN and CDR2 SYDVKM. The CDR3 DNA sequence: TGTGCCAGCAGTTTGGTGGACAGGGTGTACGAGCAGTACTTC. It specifies CASSLVDRVYEQYF.

This chain uses TRBV6-5 with TRBJ2-7, with 8 bases fitting TRBD2. The J segment lost 0 bases and the V segment lost 5 bases, leaving 6 bases of the junction unmatched. Germline values: CDR1 MNHEY, CDR2 SVGAGI. This CDR3 is 15 amino acids long. The CDR3 DNA reads as TGTGCCAGCAGTCCTAAAGCGGGGGCCTCCTACGAGCAGTACTTC. Amino acid sequence: CASSPKAGASYEQYF.

V and J are TRBV5-5 and TRBJ2-1; D possibly corresponds to TRBD1 (5 bases). Between the trimmed V and J ends, which lost 6 bases and 3 bases, there was a span of 16 bases. Germline values: CDR1 SGHKS, CDR2 YYEKEE (reference sequence). CDR3 size: 15 residues. The CDR3 coding sequence is TGTGCCAGCACCTTAGACAGCTTTCTCTACAATGAGCAGTTCTTC. Translation gives CASTLDSFLYNEQFF.

This clonotype has a handful of counts. V is TRBV12-3 or TRBV12-4 and J is TRBJ2-3; tentatively, D is TRBD1 (6 bases). Deletions cut 7 bases from V and 4 bases from J, with 21 bases between. CDR3 length: 16 residues. DNA of the CDR3: TGTGCCAGCACCCCCTGGGTGGGGGCCCAATCAGATACGCAGTATTTT. Amino acid sequence: CASTPWVGAQSDTQYF.

As for this clonotype: Because the CDR3 is missing its conserved closing phenylalanine or tryptophan, this is likely a read error. The DNA is omitted, as the CDR3 cannot be located on it reliably, and the CDR3 follows TCRdb's listing. The rearrangement uses TRBV7-2 and TRBJ2-5. Both ends counted, the CDR3 spans 11 residues. Per germline, CDR1 SGHTA and CDR2 FQGNSA. The CDR3 region is CASSFRETHYL.

This sequence joins TRBV5-4 and TRBJ1-1; TRBD1 matches 7 bases. Germline CDR1 SGHNT, CDR2 YYREEE (reference sequence). The CDR3 is made up of 14 amino acids. The V gene end was trimmed by 4 bases and the J gene end by 2 bases; junction bases not matched to a gene: 5. CDR3 sequence reads: CASSPQGVNTEAFF. The CDR3 DNA follows: TGTGCCAGCAGCCCTCAGGGGGTAAACACTGAAGCTTTCTTT.

The chain links TRBV7-8 to TRBJ2-3; D gene unclear. The CDR3 runs to 16 residues. Germline-derived CDR1 and CDR2 are SGHVS and FQNEAQ. V was cut by 1 base and J by 2 bases, with 13 bases left in between. CDR3 region: CASSLVTVGHTDTQYF. In DNA form, the CDR3 reads TGTGCCAGCAGCTTAGTAACAGTTGGCCACACAGATACGCAGTATTTT.

This clonotype was picked up many times. The chain uses TRBV7-8 and TRBJ2-7; 9 bases agree with TRBD1. V gave up 4 bases and J gave up 5 bases; unmatched junction bases: 12. The CDR3 extends over 16 amino acids. CDR1 SGHVS and CDR2 FQNEAQ come from the germline V gene. CDR3 protein: CASSSTRRDRDNEQYF. The CDR3 DNA reads TGTGCCAGCAGCTCTACTCGCCGGGACAGGGACAACGAGCAGTACTTC.

This clonotype was counted at least ten times. This sequence joins TRBV7-8 and TRBJ2-5, with 9 bases that match TRBD1. V dropped 4 bases and J dropped 5; count of bases not matched to a gene: 2. The CDR3 runs to 13 residues. Germline V gene sequence: CDR1 SGHVS, CDR2 FQNEAQ. The CDR3 loop reads CASSWDRVETQYF. The CDR3 region has the DNA TGTGCCAGCAGCTGGGACAGGGTCGAGACCCAGTACTTC.

This clonotype was observed a handful of times. V usage is TRBV7-2 and J usage is TRBJ1-2; no reliable D call. The CDR3 is 14 residues long. The germline V and J ends were trimmed by 5 bases and 3 bases, with 13 bases remaining between them. CDR1 is SGHTA and CDR2 is FQGNSA in the germline V gene. CDR3 in amino acids: CASSHWPGDYGYTF. CDR3 coding DNA: TGTGCCAGCAGCCATTGGCCGGGTGACTATGGCTACACCTTC.

The genes are TRBV9 and TRBJ1-1; 7 bases match TRBD1. Per the germline V gene, CDR1 is SGDLS and CDR2 is YYNGEE. J lost 0 bases, V lost 9 bases, and 14 bases had no gene match. The CDR3 loop spans 16 amino acids. This CDR3 is CANKIREDRLNTEAFF. For the CDR3, the DNA is TGTGCCAACAAGATTAGGGAGGACAGGTTGAACACTGAAGCTTTCTTT.

This clonotype was detected a few times. The chain links TRBV20-1 to TRBJ1-2, with no clear D. Germline assignment: CDR1 DFQATT and CDR2 SNEGSKA (reference sequence). CDR3 length: 12 residues. V was clipped by 6 bases and J by 8 bases, with 16 bases between them. The CDR3: CSATGKTGGYTF. CDR3 sequence (DNA): TGCAGTGCCACTGGCAAAACCGGGGGCTACACCTTC.